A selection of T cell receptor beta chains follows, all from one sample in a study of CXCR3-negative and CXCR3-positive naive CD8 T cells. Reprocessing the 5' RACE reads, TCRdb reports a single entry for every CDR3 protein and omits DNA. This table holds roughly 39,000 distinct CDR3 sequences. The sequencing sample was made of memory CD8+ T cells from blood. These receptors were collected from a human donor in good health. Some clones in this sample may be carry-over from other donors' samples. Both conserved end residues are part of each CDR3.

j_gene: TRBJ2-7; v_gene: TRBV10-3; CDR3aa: CAISDITGVYEQYF
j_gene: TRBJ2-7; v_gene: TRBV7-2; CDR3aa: CASSFYQGTAYEQYF
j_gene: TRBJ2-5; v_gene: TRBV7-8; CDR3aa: CASSLAWSSGGQETQYF
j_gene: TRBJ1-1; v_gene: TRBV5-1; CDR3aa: CASSAGQGRTEAFF
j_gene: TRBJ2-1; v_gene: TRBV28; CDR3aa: CASSLGLAGGNNEQFF
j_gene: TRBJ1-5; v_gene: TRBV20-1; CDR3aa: CSAKPPDREGQPQHF
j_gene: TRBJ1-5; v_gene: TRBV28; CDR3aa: CASSSGQGNQPQHF
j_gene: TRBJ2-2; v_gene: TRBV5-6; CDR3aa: CASSMFGRGTENTGELFF
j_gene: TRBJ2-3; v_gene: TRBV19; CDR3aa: CASSMGQEADTQHF
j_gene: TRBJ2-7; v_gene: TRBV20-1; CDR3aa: CSARDLGGGLYEQYF
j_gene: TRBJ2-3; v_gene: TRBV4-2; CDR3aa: CASSLLAGVADTQYF
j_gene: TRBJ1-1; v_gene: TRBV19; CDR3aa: CASSRGWGQNTEAFF
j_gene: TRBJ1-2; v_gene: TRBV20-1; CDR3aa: CSARDPRPGSETNYGYTF
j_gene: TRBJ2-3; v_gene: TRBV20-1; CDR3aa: CSARATGSDTQYF
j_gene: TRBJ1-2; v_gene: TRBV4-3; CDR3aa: CASSPGRGEPYGYTF
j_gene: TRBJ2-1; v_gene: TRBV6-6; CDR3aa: CASSLVTSSYNEQFF
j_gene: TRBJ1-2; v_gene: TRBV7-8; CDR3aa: CASSPSPGTGGYGYTF